The next 30 T cell receptor beta chains were all read from a single sample in a study of cytomegalovirus exposure and HLA in healthy donors. PCR was performed using 60 Vbeta and 13 Jbeta primers. The assay was immunoSEQ multiplex PCR, and TCRdb's table has in-frame clones only and misses some. This repertoire shows some 150,000 clones, roughly four fifths found once; its top ten account for around 1.4%. The sample consisted of PBMCs. All receptors come from a man aged 60 to 75 in good health and CMV-seronegative.

This clone was picked up one time. The chain has TRBV25-1 and TRBJ2-1; D unclear. The CDR3 spans 12 residues. V was shortened by 2 bases and J by 6 bases, with 5 bases between the two germline ends. CDR1 and CDR2 from the germline V gene are MGHDK and SYGVNS. The CDR3 here is CASSETVNEQFF. CDR3 bases: TGTGCCAGCAGTGAAACTGTCAATGAGCAGTTCTTC.

V and J are TRBV19 and TRBJ2-7, with 7 bases lining up with TRBD1. Germline V gene data show CDR1 as LNHDA and CDR2 as SQIVND (reference sequence). There are 15 residues in the CDR3. V shed 5 bases and J 0 bases; nucleotides not matched to a gene: 7. Written as DNA, the CDR3 is TGTGCCAGTAGTCCCCGGACAGGAAACTCCTACGAGCAGTACTTC. Its translation: CASSPRTGNSYEQYF. The full variable domain, completed using reference TRBV19 and TRBJ2-7, is DGGITQSPKYLFRKEGQNVTLSCEQNLNHDAMYWYRQDPGQGLRLIYYSQIVNDFQKGDIAEGYSVSREKKESFPLTVTSAQKNPTAFYLCASSPRTGNSYEQYFGPGTRLTVT.

This sequence joins TRBV7-2 and TRBJ2-7; TRBD2 is a possible D gene (5 bases). Trimming removed 5 bases at V and 6 bases at J, with 14 bases between. Germline CDR1 reads SGHTA; CDR2 reads FQGNSA. The CDR3 is 13 amino acids. CDR3 coding DNA: TGTGCCAGCAGCCCGACTAATGGCCCCGAGCAGTACTTC. This sequence encodes CASSPTNGPEQYF.

The chain has TRBV4-1 and TRBJ2-7, with TRBD1 identical over 7 bases. This CDR3 is built from 15 residues. J gave up 0 bases and V 2 bases, and 4 bases lay outside the gene matches. CDR1 is MGHRA and CDR2 is YSYEKL in the germline V gene. CDR3 region: CASSQTGQSSYEQYF. The CDR3 nucleotides read TGCGCCAGCAGCCAAACGGGACAGAGCTCCTACGAGCAGTACTTC.

The V gene is TRBV7-3, the J gene TRBJ2-3, with D possibly matching TRBD2 (6 bases). Germline-derived CDR1 and CDR2 are SGHTA and FQGTGA. Trimming took 5 bases from V and 8 from J, leaving 17 bases between them. This CDR3 has 14 residues. For the CDR3, the DNA is TGTGCCAGCAGCCAAATGATTGGGACTCCTACGCAGTATTTT. Its translation: CASSQMIGTPTQYF. The full variable domain, with the rest looked up from reference TRBV7-3 and TRBJ2-3, is GAGVSQTPSNKVTEKGKYVELRCDPISGHTALYWYRQSLGQGPEFLIYFQGTGAADDSGLPNDRFFAVRPEGSVSTLKIQRTERGDSAVYLCASSQMIGTPTQYFGPGTRLTVL.

The chain uses TRBV28 and TRBJ1-1; the D is unclear. Trimming cost V 3 bases and J 3 bases, with 8 bases left between them. CDR3 length equals 13 residues. From germline, CDR1 is MDHEN and CDR2 SYDVKM. CDR3 sequence reads: CASSLIADTEAFF. The DNA of the CDR3 is TGTGCCAGCAGTTTGATTGCGGACACTGAAGCTTTCTTT.

The V gene is TRBV5-4, the J gene TRBJ2-3; 13 bases fit TRBD2. Trimming at V came to 3 bases and at J to 10 bases, leaving 11 bases not matched to a gene. Per the germline V gene, CDR1 is SGHNT and CDR2 is YYREEE (reference sequence). CDR3 length equals 16 residues. DNA of the CDR3: TGTGCCAGCAGCTGGGGAGGACTAGCGGGAGTTGTGTCGCAGTATTTT. Translated: CASSWGGLAGVVSQYF. Full variable domain (outside the CDR3, taken from reference TRBV5-4 and TRBJ2-3): ETGVTQSPTHLIKTRGQQVTLRCSSQSGHNTVSWYQQALGQGPQFIFQYYREEENGRGNFPPRFSGLQFPNYSSELNVNALELDDSALYLCASSWGGLAGVVSQYFGPGTRLTVL.

The chain employs TRBV7-2 and TRBJ2-1, with TRBD1 matching 10 bases. The J segment lost 6 bases and the V segment lost 4 bases, leaving 3 bases of the junction unmatched. The CDR3 contains 14 residues. Germline V gene data show CDR1 as SGHTA and CDR2 as FQGNSA. Here the CDR3 DNA reads TGTGCCAGCAGCTCAGACAGGGGGCTCAATGAGCAGTTCTTC. Its translation is CASSSDRGLNEQFF.

CDR3 DNA: TGTGCCAGCAGTTGGGGGGGTGGACAGTTCAATCAGCCCCAGCATTTT. Protein product: CASSWGGGQFNQPQHF. The rearrangement joins TRBV27 to TRBJ1-5; D is possibly TRBD1 (6 bases). Germline loops: CDR1 MNHEY, CDR2 SMNVEV (reference sequence). CDR3 length: 16 residues. Deletions cut 4 bases from V and 3 bases from J, with 16 bases between.

The chain recombines TRBV10-1 with TRBJ2-1; 13 bases map to TRBD2. The germline CDR1 and CDR2 sequences are WNHNN and SYGVQD (reference sequence). The CDR3 extends over 17 amino acids. With 2 bases clipped from V and 2 bases from J, the junction kept 3 bases outside the gene matches. The CDR3 reads CASSEGTSGTTYNEQFF. In nucleotides, the CDR3 is TGCGCCAGCAGTGAGGGGACTAGCGGGACAACCTACAATGAGCAGTTCTTC.

The chain joins TRBV6-5 to TRBJ2-7; the D gene is possibly TRBD1 (6 bases). The CDR3 consists of 11 residues. Germline CDR1 reads MNHEY; CDR2 reads SVGAGI. V shed 10 bases and J shed 3 bases, with 10 bases lying between them. The DNA for the CDR3 is TGTGCCACCGGACAGAACTACGAGCAGTACTTC. As protein: CATGQNYEQYF.

The chain carries TRBV7-2 and TRBJ2-5, with 7 bases lining up with TRBD1. CDR3 length: 14 residues. CDR1 and CDR2 from the germline V gene are SGHTA and FQGNSA. V was clipped by 4 bases and J by 3 bases; unmatched bases: 5. The CDR3 is CASSYDRVKETQYF. CDR3 in DNA: TGTGCCAGCAGCTATGACAGGGTTAAAGAGACCCAGTACTTC.

There are a few counts of this clone. The chain couples TRBV7-9 to TRBJ1-1, with 9 bases lining up with TRBD1. Germline lookup yields CDR1 SEHNR and CDR2 FQNEAQ (reference sequence). With 5 bases clipped from V and 3 bases from J, the junction kept 4 bases outside the gene matches. The CDR3 contains 14 residues. In DNA form, the CDR3 reads TGTGCCAGCAGCCGACAGGGGGGGGACACTGAAGCTTTCTTT. Amino acid sequence: CASSRQGGDTEAFF.

This chain connects TRBV7-2 to TRBJ2-7; TRBD2 aligns across 8 bases. The CDR3 totals 14 residues. From germline, CDR1 is SGHTA and CDR2 FQGNSA. Trimming removed 3 bases from V and 3 bases from J; junction bases left unmatched: 4. CDR3 nucleotides: TGTGCCAGCAGCTTCACGCTAGCGGGCTACGAGCAGTACTTC. Residues: CASSFTLAGYEQYF. The full variable domain, rest sourced from reference TRBV7-2 and TRBJ2-7, is GAGVSQSPSNKVTEKGKDVELRCDPISGHTALYWYRQSLGQGLEFLIYFQGNSAPDKSGLPSDRFSAERTGGSVSTLTIQRTQQEDSAVYLCASSFTLAGYEQYFGPGTRLTVT.

The rearrangement joins TRBV29-1 to TRBJ2-5; perhaps TRBD1 as D (6 bases). The CDR3 contains 12 residues. Germline V CDR1 and CDR2: SQVTM, ANQGSEA. Trimming removed 4 bases from V and 2 bases from J, with 8 bases in between. The CDR3 sequence: CSVGGQQETQYF. CDR3 bases: TGCAGCGTTGGAGGACAGCAAGAGACCCAGTACTTC.

This chain uses TRBV4-1 with TRBJ2-7; D is possibly TRBD1 (6 bases). V lost 3 bases to trimming and J lost 3 bases, with 9 bases between them. The CDR3 covers 13 residues. Germline V lookup: CDR1 MGHRA, CDR2 YSYEKL. The DNA of the CDR3 is TGCGCCAGCAGCCATCCAGGGGTCTACGAGCAGTACTTC. The encoded protein is CASSHPGVYEQYF.

The gene calls are TRBV7-3 and TRBJ2-1; 11 nucleotides align to TRBD2. The CDR3 totals 16 residues. The germline V gene has CDR1 SGHTA and CDR2 FQGTGA. The ends lost 3 bases at V and 4 bases at J; junction bases unmatched: 5. CDR3 sequence (DNA): TGTGCCAGCAGCTTTCTAGCGGGGGGCGAGTACAATGAGCAGTTCTTC. The encoded protein is CASSFLAGGEYNEQFF.

This clone was counted between two and nine times. The germline gene is not matched at one end of the junction; a read error may be the cause. The chain recombines TRBV7-9 with TRBJ1-2, with D possibly matching TRBD1 (6 bases). Germline CDR1 SEHNR, CDR2 FQNEAQ (reference sequence). The CDR3 sequence is 14 residues long. Written as DNA, the CDR3 is TGTTCCAGCAGTAACGAGGTCACAGGGTATGGCTACACCTTC. It is translated as CSSSNEVTGYGYTF.

V is TRBV18 and J is TRBJ1-4; D remains ambiguous. The ends were cut back, 8 bases at V and 5 bases at J, with 12 bases in the middle. The CDR3 is 13 amino acids. In germline, CDR1 is KGHSH, CDR2 LQKENI. As DNA, the CDR3 is TGTGCCAGCAGCACAAGGAGGAATGAAAAACTGTTTTTT. Residues: CASSTRRNEKLFF.

The rearrangement joins TRBV23-1 to TRBJ1-3; TRBD1 matches at 7 bases. TRBV23-1 is recorded as an ORF, its role being uncertain. The CDR3 covers 16 residues. V gave up 6 bases and J gave up 0 bases; unmatched junction bases: 8. CDR3 in DNA: TGCGCCAGCAGGATCGGACAGGAACCCTCTGGAAACACCATATATTTT. Translated: CASRIGQEPSGNTIYF.

About this clone: Other DNA sequences in this specimen translate into the identical CDR3. The V call is TRBV9, the J call TRBJ1-4; the D gene is possibly TRBD1 (6 bases). Looked up from germline, CDR1 is SGDLS and CDR2 is YYNGEE. This CDR3 is built from 15 residues. With 3 bases removed from V and 8 bases from J, the gap between germline ends came to 17 bases. DNA for the CDR3: TGTGCCAGCAGCGCAAGCGGGGGGGGCGGAGAAAAACTGTTTTTT. Amino acids: CASSASGGGGEKLFF.

This chain connects TRBV5-1 to TRBJ2-5, with 7 bases identical to TRBD2. The CDR3 runs 14 residues. Germline V CDR1 and CDR2: SGHRS, YFSETQ. Trimming removed 0 bases from V and 9 bases from J; junction bases left unmatched: 8. CDR3 protein: CASSLVGGSEAQYF. The CDR3 DNA reads as TGCGCCAGCAGCTTGGTGGGCGGGAGTGAGGCCCAGTACTTC.

The chain links TRBV6-6 to TRBJ1-5; 7 bases match TRBD1. The ends lost 5 bases at V and 7 bases at J; junction bases unmatched: 8. From germline, CDR1 is MNHNY and CDR2 SVGAGI (reference sequence). The CDR3 loop spans 14 amino acids. The CDR3, as DNA: TGTGCCAGCAGTCTCAGGGGGACGGGGCAGCCCCAGCATTTT. Protein product: CASSLRGTGQPQHF.

This chain joins TRBV5-1 and TRBJ1-2; D possibly corresponds to TRBD1 (5 bases). The length of the CDR3 is 14 residues. The germline gives CDR1 SGHRS, CDR2 YFSETQ. V shed 0 bases and J shed 6 bases, with 12 bases lying between them. CDR3 in amino acids: CASSLAQGLDGYTF. CDR3 bases: TGCGCCAGCAGCTTGGCCCAGGGTCTAGATGGCTACACCTTC. Full variable domain (remainder filled in from reference TRBV5-1 and TRBJ1-2): KAGVTQTPRYLIKTRGQQVTLSCSPISGHRSVSWYQQTPGQGLQFLFEYFSETQRNKGNFPGRFSGRQFSNSRSEMNVSTLELGDSALYLCASSLAQGLDGYTFGSGTRLTVV.

This clone was seen only a few times. The chain carries TRBV5-6 and TRBJ2-5; D is undetermined. V gave up 0 bases and J gave up 5 bases, with 14 bases separating them. CDR1 is SGHDT, CDR2 YYEEEE, per germline. The CDR3 loop spans 15 amino acids. DNA of the CDR3: TGTGCCAGCAGCTTGGCGTTTCAGGCTGGGGAGACCCAGTACTTC. Its translation is CASSLAFQAGETQYF.

J is TRBJ2-3 and V is TRBV2; D might be TRBD2 (6 bases). Looked up from germline, CDR1 is SNHLY and CDR2 is FYNNEI. The CDR3 totals 15 residues. V was shortened by 6 bases and J by 4 bases, with 17 bases between the two germline ends. CDR3 DNA: TGTGCCAGCAGCCCCGACAGTCCGGGAGCAGATACGCAGTATTTT. Its translation is CASSPDSPGADTQYF.

V usage is TRBV2 and J usage is TRBJ2-7, with D possibly being TRBD2 (6 bases). V was cut by 5 bases and J by 2 bases, with 13 bases left in between. Per germline, CDR1 SNHLY and CDR2 FYNNEI. The CDR3 loop spans 14 amino acids. CDR3 sequence: CASSRILAAYEQYF. CDR3 coding DNA: TGTGCCAGCAGTCGAATACTAGCAGCCTACGAGCAGTACTTC.

This rearrangement joins TRBV28 to TRBJ2-7; TRBD2 agrees at 10 bases. The trim removed 6 bases at V and 4 bases at J, leaving 9 bases unmatched. Germline V gene lookup returns CDR1 MDHEN and CDR2 SYDVKM. This CDR3 region has 15 residues. The CDR3 DNA follows: TGTGCCAGCAGGACCCTAGCGGGAGTCTTGTACGAGCAGTACTTC. Amino acid sequence: CASRTLAGVLYEQYF.

The chain is built from TRBV10-3 and TRBJ2-1; TRBD2 aligns across 9 bases. The V segment lost 7 bases and the J segment 4 bases; nucleotides outside the gene matches: 2. Per the germline V gene, CDR1 is ENHRY and CDR2 is SYGVKD. The length of the CDR3 is 13 residues. For the CDR3, the DNA is TGTGCCATCACTAGCGGGGATTACAATGAGCAGTTCTTC. Amino acid sequence: CAITSGDYNEQFF.

This chain uses TRBV14 with TRBJ2-2, with a weak D call TRBD2 (6 bases). Germline CDR1 and CDR2: SGHDN and FVKESK. The CDR3 spans 14 residues. Between the trimmed V and J ends, which lost 3 bases and 4 bases, there was a span of 9 bases. CDR3 loop: CASSQRGFTGELFF. The CDR3 region has the DNA TGTGCCAGCAGCCAGCGGGGTTTCACCGGGGAGCTGTTTTTT.